This T cell receptor (beta chain) was obtained from a study of blood T cells in healthy people across ages. The CDR3 extends over 16 amino acids. Germline V lookup: CDR1 SGHTA, CDR2 FQGTGA. Trimming took 2 bases from V and 3 from J; bases not matched to a gene: 10. This clonotype was counted only a few times. PCR was performed a second time for roughly 6 to 12 cycles using a sample-barcoded 5' primer and a J-beta primer mix. Every cDNA molecule carried a tag from a template-switch adaptor bearing 12 random nucleotides. TCRdb re-derived calls from the 5' RACE reads in MiXCR, one entry per CDR3 protein. The data hold hundreds of thousands of distinct CDR3 sequences, with 56% observed a single time.

The gene calls are TRBV7-3 and TRBJ2-7, with TRBD2 matching over 7 bases. Input material: blood. The receptor was isolated from a man between 40 and 49 years old in good health. CDR3 protein: CASSLRGGSLVYEQYF. The CDR3 DNA is TGTGCCAGCAGCTTACGAGGCGGGAGTCTCGTCTACGAGCAGTACTTC.